A single sample is the source of the 13 T cell receptor beta chains below, sequenced in a study of control samples from healthy donors and cancer patients. Libraries were prepared by immunoSEQ multiplex PCR; TCRdb keeps only in-frame clonotypes and omits some of them. The sample holds about 65,000 clones, approximately 90% seen once. What was sequenced was PBMCs. The source is a woman between 50 and 59 years old with colorectal cancer.

V gene TRBV19 combines with J gene TRBJ2-3, with D perhaps TRBD1 or TRBD2 (5 bases each). Germline V gene data show CDR1 as LNHDA and CDR2 as SQIVND (reference sequence). The V and J ends lost 7 bases and 3 bases respectively, with 14 bases between them. The CDR3 contains 14 residues. CDR3 protein: CASKEGKRTDTQYF. The CDR3, as DNA: TGTGCCAGTAAAGAGGGGAAAAGGACAGATACGCAGTATTTT.

The V and J genes are TRBV5-8 and TRBJ2-2; no reliable D call. The CDR3 totals 14 residues. The germline gives CDR1 SGHTS, CDR2 YDEGEE. Trimming took off 1 base at V and 1 base at J, with 5 bases between the two ends. In DNA form, the CDR3 reads TGTGCCAGCAGCTTGACCGGGAACACCGGGGAGCTGTTTTTT. Amino acid sequence: CASSLTGNTGELFF.

The chain uses TRBV10-3 and TRBJ2-1, with 10 bases lining up with TRBD2. The V segment lost 6 bases and the J segment 5 bases; nucleotides outside the gene matches: 7. Germline loops: CDR1 ENHRY, CDR2 SYGVKD. The CDR3 spans 15 residues. The CDR3 here is CAISLLAGENNEQFF. CDR3 bases: TGTGCCATCAGCCTCCTAGCGGGAGAAAACAATGAGCAGTTCTTC.

The chain recombines TRBV25-1 with TRBJ2-3, with D tentatively TRBD2 (5 bases). CDR1 and CDR2 (germline): MGHDK, SYGVNS. This CDR3 region has 14 residues. Trimming cost V 5 bases and J 5 bases, with 14 bases left between them. CDR3 nucleotide sequence: TGTGCCAGCAGTAAAGGGCTAGCTATAGATACGCAGTATTTT. The encoded protein is CASSKGLAIDTQYF. The full variable domain, rest sourced from reference TRBV25-1 and TRBJ2-3, is EADIYQTPRYLVIGTGKKITLECSQTMGHDKMYWYQQDPGMELHLIHYSYGVNSTEKGDLSSESTVSRIRTEHFPLTLESARPSHTSQYLCASSKGLAIDTQYFGPGTRLTVL.

The rearrangement joins TRBV5-1 to TRBJ2-7; 9 nucleotides agree with TRBD2. The J segment lost 5 bases and the V segment lost 1 base, leaving 7 bases of the junction unmatched. The CDR3 loop spans 15 amino acids. CDR1 is SGHRS, CDR2 YFSETQ, per germline. CDR3 nucleotides: TGCGCCAGCAGCTTGTGGGCGGGGGGGCCCAACGAGCAGTACTTC. This encodes CASSLWAGGPNEQYF.

V and J are TRBV30 and TRBJ1-2, with 7 bases matching TRBD1. This CDR3 comprises 15 residues. Germline CDR1 is GTSNPN and CDR2 is SVGIG (reference sequence). The ends lost 0 bases at V and 5 bases at J; junction bases unmatched: 9. The CDR3 coding sequence is TGTGCCTGGAGTGTACACAGGGGCGACCGATATGGCTACACCTTC. This codes for CAWSVHRGDRYGYTF.

This sequence joins TRBV27 and TRBJ2-5; D may match TRBD1 or TRBD2 (5 bases each). V dropped 5 bases and J dropped 3 bases, with 16 bases sitting between them. The CDR3 covers 15 residues. CDR1 is MNHEY and CDR2 is SMNVEV in the germline V gene (reference sequence). The CDR3 protein is CASSTRDGEKETQYF. CDR3 nucleotide sequence: TGTGCCAGCAGTACCCGGGACGGAGAGAAAGAGACCCAGTACTTC.

There are a few counts of this clone. The chain recombines TRBV27 with TRBJ2-1; perhaps TRBD2 as D (6 bases). The CDR3 consists of 16 residues. Germline CDR1 reads MNHEY; CDR2 reads SMNVEV (reference sequence). Between the trimmed V and J ends, which lost 5 bases and 9 bases, there was a span of 23 bases. CDR3 protein: CASSPLSGVRPGEQFF. Written as DNA, the CDR3 is TGTGCCAGCAGTCCCTTATCGGGAGTAAGGCCGGGTGAGCAGTTCTTC.

The CDR3 sequence is CASSQGNVYEAFF. The CDR3 region has the DNA TGTGCCAGCAGTCAGGGAAACGTGTATGAAGCTTTCTTT. V usage is TRBV6-5 and J usage is TRBJ1-1; perhaps TRBD1 as D (5 bases). Germline assignment: CDR1 MNHEY and CDR2 SVGAGI. The V gene lost 5 bases and the J gene lost 7 bases, with 14 bases spanning the gap. There are 13 residues in the CDR3.

The V gene is TRBV2, the J gene TRBJ2-2; D is perhaps TRBD1 or TRBD2 (6 bases each). CDR3 size: 15 residues. Trimming left V 6 bases short and J 5 bases short, with 16 bases between. Germline lookup yields CDR1 SNHLY and CDR2 FYNNEI. Here the CDR3 DNA reads TGTGCCAGCAGCCCTGGACGGAGGGGGACCGGGGAGCTGTTTTTT. It is translated as CASSPGRRGTGELFF.

This chain links TRBV27 with TRBJ2-1, with 12 bases that match TRBD2. Germline V gene data show CDR1 as MNHEY and CDR2 as SMNVEV (reference sequence). V shed 4 bases, J shed 2 bases, and the junction held 9 bases outside the gene matches. The CDR3 consists of 18 residues. CDR3 DNA sequence: TGTGCCAGCAGTTCCGCTAGCGGGGGGGAAGGACCCTACAATGAGCAGTTCTTC. Translation gives CASSSASGGEGPYNEQFF.

In this sample, this clone turned up once. The chain carries TRBV29-1 and TRBJ1-2; no clear D. The V gene's germline CDR1 is SQVTM and CDR2 ANQGSEA. This CDR3 contains 14 residues. Deletions cut 2 bases from V and 5 bases from J, with 15 bases between. The chain's CDR3 is CSVEPPGRQYGYTF. CDR3 nucleotide sequence: TGCAGCGTTGAACCTCCCGGCAGACAATATGGCTACACCTTC.

The J gene is TRBJ2-7, the V gene TRBV28, with TRBD2 matching 13 bases. V lost 5 bases, J lost 5 bases, and 12 bases stayed unmatched. The germline V gene encodes CDR1 MDHEN and CDR2 SYDVKM. This CDR3 has 17 amino acids. For the CDR3, the DNA is TGTGCCAGCAGTCCCCCACGGACTAGCGGGAGAGGGGACGAGCAGTACTTC. It is translated as CASSPPRTSGRGDEQYF.